This T cell receptor beta chain was obtained from a study of T cell repertoires in cytomegalovirus infection. About the research overall: Signatures in public TCR beta sequences pointed to both CMV infection and matching HLA type.

The table lists this clonotype with a few counts. No antigen is known for it. MiXCR, applied by TCRdb to the reads, yields one record per CDR3 protein. In the table there are some 180,000 distinct CDR3 sequences, approximately 18% of which are singletons. Trimming at V came to 10 bases and at J to 7 bases, leaving 12 bases not matched to a gene. The V gene's germline CDR1 is SNHLY and CDR2 FYNNEI. This CDR3 comprises 15 residues. Study-wide findings and caveats: Of the TCR beta families, the public ones yielded a cumulative frequency that identified carriers of CMV plus the relevant HLA. HLA-C-restricted CMV clonotypes gave the most frequent clonotype in two of eight donors.

The receptor was isolated from a human donor in good health (CMV status not recorded). Some clones in this sample may be carry-over from other donors' samples. The V call is TRBV2, the J call TRBJ2-1, with TRBD2 matching over 11 bases. The sample comprised CD8+ T cells from PBMCs. As DNA, the CDR3 is TGTGCCACTCCCGGGGTAGCGGGGGGGAGGAATGAGCAGTTCTTC. It specifies CATPGVAGGRNEQFF.